This T cell receptor beta chain comes out of a study of beta chain features in type 1 diabetes. Study at large: Cells sorted and examined across all samples totaled 85 million to 130 million.

CDR3 length equals 14 residues. J gave up 15 bases and V 5 bases, and 16 bases lay outside the gene matches. Germline V gene sequence: CDR1 KGHSH, CDR2 LQKENI. Study-wide findings and caveats: When Type 1 diabetes patients were examined, their TCRB CDR3s proved moderately but significantly shorter in all four CD4+ subsets. Possible PCR preference for shorter templates applied equally to patients and controls.

All of the isolated RNA was reverse transcribed, so expressed TCRB transcripts were sequenced. Produced via immunoSEQ multiplex PCR; TCRdb's table is partial and in-frame only. The data show some 240,000 clones, approximately 16% seen once. A single heparinised blood sample, averaging approximately 100 mL, was obtained per donor. As to this clone: Antigen: not known.

The clonotype originates from a man younger than 40 with type 1 diabetes. The specimen sequenced was naive CD4+ T cells from blood. V and J are TRBV18 and TRBJ2-1; 7 bases align to TRBD2. The DNA of the CDR3 is TGTGCCAGCTCATCATCCACCCTTGGACTAGGGACGTTCTTC. Translating gives CASSSSTLGLGTFF.